This TCR beta chain was captured by sequencing in a study of quantifying T cell responses using KT2 cells. Study summary: RNA was reverse transcribed with TCR alpha and beta constant-region primers. A predetermined fluorescence threshold ended the second PCR, run as a qPCR. The study, taken as a whole, reports: Very high KT2 spike-in numbers caused saturation in KT2 sequence detection.

The CDR3 consists of 14 residues. The V segment lost 3 bases and the J segment 8 bases; nucleotides outside the gene matches: 8. The sample is PBMC spiked with counted cells of clone KT2. A range of KT2-to-PBMC ratios was made using fixed PBMC numbers. This clonotype was counted ten times or more. Its antigen is unidentified. An oligo carrying a UMI was ligated to the cDNA 3' end. An equimolar mix of RC1.1 and RC1.2 primed the beta chain across TRBC1 and TRBC2. TCRdb re-called the UMI-ligation and nested PCR reads through MiXCR, storing one row per CDR3 protein. The sample lists some 34,000 distinct CDR3 sequences, 10% occurring once.

The chain links TRBV12-3 or TRBV12-4 to TRBJ1-2; TRBD1 agrees at 8 bases. The sample comprised PBMCs spiked with cells of the T cell clone KT2. The receptor was derived from a human donor. CDR3 sequence: CASSFGRQGSGYTF. The CDR3 region has the DNA TGTGCCAGCAGTTTTGGCCGACAGGGGTCCGGCTACACCTTC.